The 27 T cell receptor beta chains presented below share a single source sample, sequenced in a study of cytomegalovirus exposure and HLA in healthy donors. The PCR contained 60 Vbeta and 13 Jbeta primers. Repertoires were generated with immunoSEQ multiplex PCR, while TCRdb's copy carries only in-frame clones and drops some. The data contain roughly 99,000 clones, more than 70% of them singletons. Sequencing used PBMCs. The receptor set was obtained from a man younger than 35 in good health and CMV-seronegative.

CDR3 bases: TGTGCCAGCAGTTTTAGCGGGGGGGCTGGGGCCAAAAACATTCAGTACTTC. It encodes CASSFSGGAGAKNIQYF. The J gene is TRBJ2-4, the V gene TRBV7-2; 11 bases match TRBD2. The CDR3 is made up of 17 amino acids. Germline CDR1 and CDR2: SGHTA and FQGNSA. The V gene end was trimmed by 6 bases and the J gene end by 1 base; junction bases not matched to a gene: 8.

This rearrangement joins TRBV6-1 to TRBJ1-2; D perhaps matches TRBD1 (6 bases). This CDR3 is built from 14 residues. V lost 1 base to trimming and J lost 4 bases, with 10 bases between them. Germline CDR1 MNHNS, CDR2 SASEGT. The CDR3 protein is CASSEGTASYGYTF. CDR3 nucleotide sequence: TGTGCCAGCAGTGAAGGGACAGCCAGCTATGGCTACACCTTC.

This clone was observed a single time. This chain connects TRBV6-6 to TRBJ2-1, with TRBD2 matching over 9 bases. CDR3 length: 16 residues. V trimming: 7 bases; J trimming: 8 bases; junction bases outside the gene matches: 15. Germline V gene lookup returns CDR1 MNHNY and CDR2 SVGAGI (reference sequence). The CDR3 spells CASISIRIAGVDEQFF. The CDR3 region has the DNA TGTGCCAGCATCTCCATCCGGATAGCGGGGGTGGATGAGCAGTTCTTC.

CDR3 DNA sequence: TGTGCCAGCAGTTTATTGTGGGGGCCGCGCGAGCAGTACTTC. This encodes CASSLLWGPREQYF. The chain couples TRBV28 to TRBJ2-7; weak D call: TRBD1 (6 bases). Trimming stripped 1 base from V and 6 bases from J, with 13 bases between. Germline V lookup: CDR1 MDHEN, CDR2 SYDVKM. The CDR3 covers 14 residues.

This chain uses TRBV5-6 with TRBJ2-5; TRBD1 matches 9 bases. The J call may be faulty, since TRBJ2-7 better matches the DNA end. The CDR3 is 15 amino acids. Germline V gene data show CDR1 as SGHDT and CDR2 as YYEEEE. CDR3 amino acids: CASSLAGTGLYEQYF. In DNA form, the CDR3 reads TGTGCCAGCAGCCTGGCCGGGACAGGGCTCTACGAGCAGTACTTC.

V and J are TRBV19 and TRBJ2-7; 10 bases map to TRBD1. The germline V gene encodes CDR1 LNHDA and CDR2 SQIVND (reference sequence). V trimming: 3 bases; J trimming: 0 bases; junction bases outside the gene matches: 2. There are 15 residues in the CDR3. This CDR3 is CASSIGQGVSYEQYF. The CDR3 coding sequence is TGTGCCAGTAGTATTGGACAGGGGGTCTCCTACGAGCAGTACTTC. Using reference TRBV19 and TRBJ2-7 for the parts outside the CDR3, the full variable domain is DGGITQSPKYLFRKEGQNVTLSCEQNLNHDAMYWYRQDPGQGLRLIYYSQIVNDFQKGDIAEGYSVSREKKESFPLTVTSAQKNPTAFYLCASSIGQGVSYEQYFGPGTRLTVT.

CDR3 loop: CARSTRLSYEQYF. The DNA for the CDR3 is TGTGCCAGAAGCACAAGACTCTCCTACGAGCAGTACTTC. The chain is built from TRBV21-1 and TRBJ2-7; TRBD2 was called by the table and not checked on the DNA. TRBV21-1 counts as a pseudogene. The CDR3 length is 13 residues.

The chain couples TRBV7-2 to TRBJ1-4, with 7 nucleotides matching TRBD1. The V segment lost 5 bases and the J segment 7 bases; nucleotides outside the gene matches: 10. The CDR3 loop spans 15 amino acids. Germline-derived CDR1 and CDR2 are SGHTA and FQGNSA. In DNA form, the CDR3 reads TGTGCCAGCAGCGAGTTGGGACAGTCATCTGAAAAACTGTTTTTT. It specifies CASSELGQSSEKLFF.

The chain carries TRBV7-9 and TRBJ1-1, with D tentatively TRBD1 (6 bases). V lost 6 bases to trimming and J lost 4 bases, with 12 bases between them. Per the germline V gene, CDR1 is SEHNR and CDR2 is FQNEAQ (reference sequence). This CDR3 has 13 amino acids. CDR3 nucleotide sequence: TGTGCCAGCAGTTCTACAGGGTTCACTGAAGCTTTCTTT. Translation: CASSSTGFTEAFF.

The V and J genes are TRBV6-1 and TRBJ2-7, with a tentative D call TRBD2 (6 bases). Looked up from germline, CDR1 is MNHNS and CDR2 is SASEGT. CDR3 length: 14 amino acids. V was shortened by 8 bases and J by 1 base, with 15 bases between the two germline ends. This CDR3 is CASRRASESYEQYF. In nucleotides, the CDR3 is TGTGCCAGCCGGCGGGCTAGCGAGTCCTACGAGCAGTACTTC.

The V and J genes are TRBV18 and TRBJ2-7; a possible D gene is TRBD1 (6 bases). The CDR3 extends over 14 amino acids. Germline CDR1 and CDR2: KGHSH and LQKENI. V was shortened by 2 bases and J by 2 bases, with 10 bases between the two germline ends. CDR3 in amino acids: CASSPTGTAYEQYF. The CDR3, as DNA: TGTGCCAGCTCACCAACAGGGACGGCCTACGAGCAGTACTTC.

This clone was picked up one time. The genes are TRBV11-2 and TRBJ2-2; 13 positions match TRBD2. Germline assignment: CDR1 SGHAT and CDR2 FQNNGV. With 2 bases clipped from V and 8 bases from J, the junction kept 11 bases outside the gene matches. The CDR3 spans 18 residues. CDR3 residues: CASSLQPGLAGRRGELFF. CDR3 nucleotide sequence: TGTGCCAGCAGCTTACAGCCGGGACTAGCGGGGAGAAGAGGGGAGCTGTTTTTT.

This chain joins TRBV11-2 and TRBJ2-7, with D unclear. CDR1 is SGHAT and CDR2 is FQNNGV in the germline V gene. The V end lost 0 bases, the J end lost 5 bases, and 11 bases lay between the germline ends. The CDR3 has 14 amino acids. The CDR3 loop is CASSLDIMSDEQYF. In nucleotides, the CDR3 is TGTGCCAGCAGCTTAGATATAATGTCGGACGAGCAGTACTTC.

This clone was counted at least ten times. The J gene is TRBJ2-1, the V gene TRBV9; D possibly corresponds to TRBD2 (5 bases). Germline V CDR1 and CDR2: SGDLS, YYNGEE. The CDR3 is 15 amino acids. Trimming cost V 5 bases and J 5 bases, with 17 bases left between them. The CDR3 loop reads CASSPKVPGNNEQFF. CDR3 DNA: TGTGCCAGCAGTCCTAAGGTCCCGGGGAACAATGAGCAGTTCTTC.

This clone turned up a few times. V gene TRBV2 combines with J gene TRBJ1-5; 8 nucleotides line up with TRBD1. V dropped 6 bases and J dropped 3; count of bases not matched to a gene: 1. This CDR3 has 13 residues. Germline V gene lookup returns CDR1 SNHLY and CDR2 FYNNEI. The CDR3 sequence is CASRDRANQPQHF. The CDR3 coding sequence is TGTGCCAGCAGGGACAGGGCCAATCAGCCCCAGCATTTT.

The chain combines TRBV7-8 with TRBJ2-2, with a possible D match to TRBD1 (5 bases). Germline-derived CDR1 and CDR2 are SGHVS and FQNEAQ. The CDR3 sequence is 15 residues long. The V gene lost 2 bases and the J gene lost 4 bases, with 11 bases spanning the gap. CDR3 DNA sequence: TGTGCCAGCAGCTTATCGCAGGGCGGCACCGGGGAGCTGTTTTTT. Translating gives CASSLSQGGTGELFF. Supplemented by reference TRBV7-8 and TRBJ2-2, the full variable domain reads GAGVSQSPRYKVAKRGQDVALRCDPISGHVSLFWYQQALGQGPEFLTYFQNEAQLDKSGLPSDRFFAERPEGSVSTLKIQRTQQEDSAVYLCASSLSQGGTGELFFGEGSRLTVL.

The chain couples TRBV2 to TRBJ2-2; TRBD2 is a possible D gene (5 bases). The CDR3 is 12 residues long. Germline assignment: CDR1 SNHLY and CDR2 FYNNEI. Trimming cost V 8 bases and J 6 bases, with 10 bases left between them. CDR3 region: CASDQRPGELFF. CDR3 coding DNA: TGTGCCAGCGATCAGCGGCCCGGGGAGCTGTTTTTT.

This clone was recorded once. The chain recombines TRBV11-1 with TRBJ1-6; D is unresolved. Between the trimmed V and J ends, which lost 3 bases and 11 bases, there was a span of 14 bases. From germline, CDR1 is SGHAT and CDR2 FQDESV (reference sequence). CDR3 length: 14 residues. CDR3 nucleotides: TGTGCCAGCAGCTTGAGGGAGAAGGTTGCACCCCTCCACTTT. Its protein product is CASSLREKVAPLHF.

The chain carries TRBV2 and TRBJ2-7; 8 positions agree with TRBD1. Looked up from germline, CDR1 is SNHLY and CDR2 is FYNNEI. V lost 4 bases, J lost 7 bases, and 9 bases stayed unmatched. The CDR3 has 14 amino acids. CDR3 region: CASSGGTGLSEQYF. The CDR3, as DNA: TGTGCCAGCAGTGGAGGGACAGGTCTTTCTGAGCAGTACTTC.

CDR3 loop: CASSPLPQGPNTEAFF. The CDR3 nucleotides read TGTGCCAGCTCACCACTACCACAGGGTCCCAACACTGAAGCTTTCTTT. The chain links TRBV18 to TRBJ1-1; possible D gene TRBD1, 6 bases. The CDR3 is 16 amino acids. Trimming shortened V by 1 base and J by 2 bases, and 14 bases separated the two germline ends. Germline V gene sequence: CDR1 KGHSH, CDR2 LQKENI.

The chain is built from TRBV19 and TRBJ2-2; 8 bases are shared with TRBD2. Germline V gives CDR1 LNHDA, CDR2 SQIVND (reference sequence). This CDR3 is built from 15 residues. The ends lost 10 bases at V and 2 bases at J; junction bases unmatched: 9. The CDR3 nucleotides are TGTGCCACCAGTCCGGGAGGGGGTAACACCGGGGAGCTGTTTTTT. Translation: CATSPGGGNTGELFF.

The gene calls are TRBV4-2 and TRBJ1-6; no clear D gene. Germline V gives CDR1 LGHNA, CDR2 YNFKEQ. Trimming took 1 base from V and 6 from J, leaving 13 bases between them. This CDR3 has 16 residues. This CDR3 is CASSQARGDPNSPLHF. CDR3 bases: TGTGCCAGCAGCCAAGCGAGAGGAGACCCTAATTCACCCCTCCACTTT.

The V call is TRBV14, the J call TRBJ1-1; no firm D call. CDR1 is SGHDN and CDR2 is FVKESK in the germline V gene. The CDR3 runs to 15 residues. Trimming stripped 3 bases from V and 2 bases from J, with 13 bases between. DNA for the CDR3: TGTGCCAGCAGCCACCCGGGAGCGCTTAACACTGAAGCTTTCTTT. Translated, it gives CASSHPGALNTEAFF.

The rearrangement joins TRBV7-9 to TRBJ2-7; 11 bases are shared with TRBD1. Unmatched junction bases numbered 2, after V lost 0 bases and J lost 1 base. The germline CDR1 and CDR2 sequences are SEHNR and FQNEAQ (reference sequence). The CDR3 totals 16 residues. DNA for the CDR3: TGTGCCAGCAGCTTAGCCGGGACAGGGGGATCCTACGAGCAGTACTTC. Translating it yields CASSLAGTGGSYEQYF.

The chain is built from TRBV15 and TRBJ2-3, with TRBD2 identical over 14 bases. The ends lost 3 bases at V and 7 bases at J; junction bases unmatched: 6. Looked up from germline, CDR1 is LNHNV and CDR2 is YYDKDF (reference sequence). The CDR3 is 16 amino acids. This chain's CDR3 is CATSSAGTSGGNTQYF. The CDR3 DNA is TGTGCCACCAGCAGTGCCGGGACTAGCGGGGGTAATACGCAGTATTTT. Full variable domain (missing parts from reference TRBV15 and TRBJ2-3): DAMVIQNPRYQVTQFGKPVTLSCSQTLNHNVMYWYQQKSSQAPKLLFHYYDKDFNNEADTPDNFQSRRPNTSFCFLDIRSPGLGDTAMYLCATSSAGTSGGNTQYFGPGTRLTVL.

The rearrangement links TRBV13 to TRBJ1-2; 10 positions agree with TRBD1. V was pared by 4 bases and J by 4 bases, with 3 bases of the junction left unmatched. This CDR3 comprises 14 residues. Germline CDR1 and CDR2: PRHDT and FYEKMQ (reference sequence). This chain's CDR3 is CASSSDRGVYGYTF. CDR3 in DNA: TGTGCCAGCAGCTCGGACAGGGGGGTCTATGGCTACACCTTC.

This chain uses TRBV29-1 with TRBJ2-5; D not resolved. This CDR3 is built from 13 residues. V lost 5 bases, J lost 2 bases, and 12 bases lay in between. Germline V CDR1 and CDR2: SQVTM, ANQGSEA. CDR3 coding DNA: TGCAGCGTTTGGGCAGACGATCAAGAGACCCAGTACTTC. This translates into CSVWADDQETQYF.